Presented here are 4 T cell receptor beta chains from one specimen sequenced in a study of cytomegalovirus exposure and HLA in healthy donors. PCR used 60 Vbeta primers and 13 Jbeta primers. Sequencing used immunoSEQ multiplex PCR; TCRdb keeps in-frame clones, though not all of them. The profile shows approximately 200,000 clones, 79% of them singletons. The specimen sequenced was PBMCs. These receptors all come from a woman in her 30s in good health and CMV-seropositive.

This clone has only a few counts. The chain couples TRBV19 to TRBJ2-7; 7 nucleotides match TRBD2. From germline, CDR1 is LNHDA and CDR2 SQIVND (reference sequence). J was trimmed by 6 bases and V by 7 bases; bases with no gene match: 15. The CDR3 length is 15 residues. CDR3 protein: CASTTSTGGQREQYF. The CDR3 DNA follows: TGTGCCAGTACCACCTCAACGGGAGGTCAGCGCGAGCAGTACTTC.

This chain joins TRBV10-2 and TRBJ2-7; 12 nucleotides agree with TRBD1. The CDR3 loop spans 16 amino acids. V lost 6 bases and J lost 2; bases outside the gene matches: 8. Germline V gives CDR1 WSHSY, CDR2 SAAADI. The CDR3 spells CASRGTGTGGAYEQYF. In DNA, the CDR3 is TGCGCCAGCAGAGGTACCGGGACAGGGGGCGCCTACGAGCAGTACTTC.

The chain links TRBV21-1 to TRBJ2-7; the table's TRBD1 call for D was not verified on the DNA. TRBV21-1 is a known pseudogene. The CDR3 consists of 12 residues. The CDR3 DNA reads as TGTGCCAGCAGCAAAAAGGCAGGGGGCCCTTACTTC. Amino acids: CASSKKAGGPYF.

This CDR3 reads CASSLAGTGGELFF. DNA for the CDR3: TGTGCCAGCAGCCTAGCGGGGACCGGCGGGGAGCTGTTTTTT. The V call is TRBV6-5, the J call TRBJ2-2; 9 bases fit TRBD2. This CDR3 is built from 14 residues. CDR1 MNHEY and CDR2 SVGAGI come from the germline V gene. Germline trimming cut 6 bases from V and 7 bases from J; bases unmatched to any gene: 6.